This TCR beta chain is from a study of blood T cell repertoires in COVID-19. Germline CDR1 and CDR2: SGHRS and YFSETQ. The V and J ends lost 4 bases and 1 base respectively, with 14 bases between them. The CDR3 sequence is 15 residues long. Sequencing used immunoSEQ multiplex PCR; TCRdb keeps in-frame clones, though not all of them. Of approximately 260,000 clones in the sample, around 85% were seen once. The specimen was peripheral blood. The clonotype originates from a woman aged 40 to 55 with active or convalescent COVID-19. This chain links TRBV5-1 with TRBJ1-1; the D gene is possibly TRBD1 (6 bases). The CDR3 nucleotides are TGCGCCAGCAGCCCTGCGGGGGGCCGGAACACTGAAGCTTTCTTT. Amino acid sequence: CASSPAGGRNTEAFF.